This is a list of T cell receptor beta chains from one sample in a study of beta chain features in type 1 diabetes. Clones were sequenced by immunoSEQ multiplex PCR, and TCRdb holds only the in-frame ones, with some missing. The data hold about 660,000 clones, with over 12% observed a single time. The sample comprised naive CD4+ T cells from blood. The receptors shown here come from a man aged 18 to 29 with type 1 diabetes. Each CDR3 is given with its conserved first and last residue. A D gene is named only where the DNA matches it firmly. Clone size is not always given. Where it is, it says once, few, many or a class for expanded clones.

size	V	J	D	length	CDR3	DNA
.	TRBV5-1	TRBJ2-3	.	12	CASSLVEDTQYF	TGCGCCAGCAGCTTGGTTGAAGATACGCAGTATTTT
.	TRBV5-1	TRBJ2-1	.	13	CASSLQGRDEQFF	TGCGCCAGCAGCCTTCAGGGGCGAGATGAGCAGTTCTTC
.	TRBV14	TRBJ1-2	.	14	CASSQGSGFSGYTF	TGTGCCAGCAGCCAAGGATCGGGGTTCAGCGGCTACACCTTC
.	TRBV7-2	TRBJ1-5	.	13	CASSLDGVQPQHF	TGTGCCAGCAGCTTGGACGGAGTTCAGCCCCAGCATTTT
.	TRBV7-9	TRBJ2-5	TRBD2	15	CASSRAGGPEETQYF	TGTGCCAGCAGCAGAGCGGGAGGGCCGGAGGAGACCCAGTACTTC
many	TRBV7-9	TRBJ2-2	.	13	CASSLDLTGELFF	TGTGCCAGCAGCTTAGATCTAACCGGGGAGCTGTTTTTT
.	TRBV7-2	TRBJ1-2	.	13	CASSLDRSYGYTF	TGTGCCAGCAGCTTGGACCGCTCCTATGGCTACACCTTC
.	TRBV2	TRBJ1-1	.	14	CASSPIGENTEAFF	TGTGCCAGCAGTCCCATCGGGGAGAACACTGAAGCTTTCTTT
few	TRBV2	TRBJ2-3	.	13	CASSPAGEGAQYF	TGTGCCAGCAGTCCCGCAGGGGAGGGGGCGCAGTATTTT
few	TRBV27	TRBJ1-1	.	15	CASVWGRGAEGEAFF	TGTGCCAGCGTATGGGGGAGGGGCGCGGAAGGTGAAGCTTTCTTT
few	TRBV7-9	TRBJ1-1	TRBD1	14	CASSSGTGSTEAFF	TGTGCCAGCAGTTCTGGGACAGGGAGCACTGAAGCTTTCTTT
few	TRBV5-1	TRBJ2-6	TRBD1	16	CASTRQGASGANVLTF	TGCGCCAGCACCCGACAGGGGGCCTCTGGGGCCAACGTCCTGACTTTC
.	TRBV19	TRBJ2-5	.	15	CASSPAPGREETQYF	TGTGCCAGTAGTCCAGCTCCTGGACGGGAAGAGACCCAGTACTTC
few	TRBV5-1	TRBJ2-2	.	14	CASTGTLNTGELFF	TGCGCCAGCACTGGGACTCTTAACACCGGGGAGCTGTTTTTT
few	TRBV30	TRBJ2-5	.	11	CAWARSETQYF	TGTGCCTGGGCTAGGAGTGAGACCCAGTACTTC
.	TRBV14	TRBJ2-5	.	11	CASSQVVIQYF	TGTGCCAGCAGCCAAGTGGTAATTCAGTACTTC
.	TRBV4-1	TRBJ2-3	.	17	CASSQEDPSLRTDTQYF	TGCGCCAGCAGCCAAGAGGATCCTAGCCTCCGGACAGATACGCAGTATTTT
.	TRBV30	TRBJ1-1	TRBD1	14	CAWSPGGAAVLTFF	TGTGCCTGGAGCCCAGGGGGGGCCGCTGTGCTAACTTTCTTT
few	TRBV7-2	TRBJ1-2	.	15	CASRLYSSRAYGYTF	TGTGCCAGCAGATTATATAGCTCCCGGGCCTATGGCTACACCTTC
few	TRBV7-2	TRBJ1-1	.	13	CASSALGRTEAFF	TGTGCCAGCAGCGCCCTAGGTCGGACTGAAGCTTTCTTT
.	TRBV19	TRBJ1-1	.	17	CASSSAERNVMNTEAFF	TGTGCCAGTTCGTCGGCCGAGAGGAATGTAATGAACACTGAAGCTTTCTTT
few	TRBV6-5	TRBJ2-1	TRBD2	15	CASSFMTGPGGEQFF	TGTGCCAGCAGTTTCATGACTGGGCCGGGGGGTGAGCAGTTCTTC
few	TRBV7-8	TRBJ2-1	.	15	CASSPSRLPYNEQFF	TGTGCCAGCAGCCCCTCCCGACTACCCTACAATGAGCAGTTCTTC
.	TRBV13	TRBJ2-2	.	13	CASSKQGAGELFF	TGTGCCAGCAGCAAACAGGGAGCCGGGGAGCTGTTTTTT
.	TRBV10-2	TRBJ1-2	.	13	CASSERVAYGYTF	TGCGCCAGCAGTGAGAGGGTAGCCTATGGCTACACCTTC
few	TRBV18	TRBJ1-2	TRBD1	14	CASSRTGGGYGYTF	TGTGCCAGCTCACGCACAGGGGGCGGATATGGCTACACCTTC
few	TRBV7-9	TRBJ1-2	.	13	CASSLATTYGYTF	TGTGCCAGCAGCTTAGCAACGACCTATGGCTACACCTTC
.	TRBV4-2	TRBJ1-2	TRBD1	15	CASSLGTGKEYGYTF	TGTGCCAGCAGCTTGGGGACAGGGAAGGAATACGGCTACACCTTC
few	TRBV5-1	TRBJ2-3	TRBD1	14	CASSIGQGPDTQYF	TGCGCCAGCAGCATCGGACAGGGACCAGATACGCAGTATTTT
.	TRBV6-5	TRBJ2-3	.	11	CASSYEDTQYF	TGTGCCAGCAGTTACGAGGATACGCAGTATTTT
few	TRBV28	TRBJ2-3	TRBD1	14	CAWTNRGQSDTQYF	TGTGCCTGGACGAACAGGGGGCAATCAGATACGCAGTATTTT
.	TRBV5-1	TRBJ2-5	.	14	CASSPRHWGETQYF	TGCGCCAGCAGCCCCAGACACTGGGGCGAGACCCAGTACTTC
.	TRBV10-1	TRBJ2-1	.	15	CASSESGKLDNEQFF	TGCGCCAGCAGTGAGTCCGGGAAGCTAGACAATGAGCAGTTCTTC
.	TRBV20-1	TRBJ2-2	.	11	CSAQLFGELFF	TGCAGTGCTCAACTATTCGGGGAGCTGTTTTTT
few	TRBV29-1	TRBJ2-3	.	14	CSARRDGQRDTQYF	TGCAGCGCCCGGAGGGACGGACAACGGGATACGCAGTATTTT
few	TRBV30	TRBJ2-1	TRBD2	15	CAWALGTSVYNEQFF	TGTGCCTGGGCCTTGGGGACTAGCGTCTACAATGAGCAGTTCTTC
.	TRBV15	TRBJ2-7	.	16	CATSRVLRDGDYEQYF	TGTGCCACCAGCAGAGTACTCCGGGACGGAGACTACGAGCAGTACTTC
.	TRBV30	TRBJ2-7	TRBD1	14	CACETTGGSYEQYF	TGTGCCTGTGAAACCACAGGGGGCTCCTACGAGCAGTACTTC
few	TRBV7-9	TRBJ2-5	.	13	CASSLWPQETQYF	TGTGCCAGCAGCTTATGGCCCCAAGAGACCCAGTACTTC
few	TRBV7-9	TRBJ2-5	.	12	CASSLGQETQYF	TGTGCCAGCAGCCTAGGACAAGAGACCCAGTACTTC
.	TRBV2	TRBJ2-1	.	14	CAGTPGLSYNEQFF	TGTGCCGGGACTCCGGGTCTTTCTTACAATGAGCAGTTCTTC
few	TRBV7-3	TRBJ2-3	TRBD2	18	CASSALVTSGGATDTQYF	TGTGCCAGCAGCGCCTTAGTCACTAGCGGGGGAGCCACAGATACGCAGTATTTT
.	TRBV5-4	TRBJ2-1	TRBD2	15	CASSLGLAGYNEQFF	TGTGCCAGCAGCTTGGGACTAGCGGGCTACAATGAGCAGTTCTTC
.	TRBV20-1	TRBJ1-2	.	10	CSYWGYGYTF	TGCAGTTATTGGGGCTATGGCTACACCTTC
.	TRBV5-4	TRBJ2-4	.	16	CASSETGRGAKNIQYF	TGTGCCAGCAGCGAAACAGGGCGGGGAGCCAAAAACATTCAGTACTTC
few	TRBV28	TRBJ1-2	TRBD1	14	CASSSGTVPYGYTF	TGTGCCAGCAGTTCAGGGACAGTGCCCTATGGCTACACCTTC
.	TRBV30	TRBJ2-7	.	11	CAWSVRRQWYF	TGTGCCTGGAGTGTACGACGGCAGTGGTACTTC
few	TRBV4-3	TRBJ1-6	.	16	CASSQDLRDANSPLHF	TGCGCCAGCAGCCAAGATCTGAGGGACGCGAATTCACCCCTCCACTTT
few	TRBV7-2	TRBJ1-2	.	14	CASSLEGSNYGYTF	TGTGCCAGCAGCTTAGAGGGCAGTAACTATGGCTACACCTTC
few	TRBV14	TRBJ2-7	TRBD1	14	CASSPRDSSYEQYF	TGTGCCAGCAGCCCCCGGGACAGTTCCTACGAGCAGTACTTC
.	TRBV7-2	TRBJ2-7	.	16	CASSITGTSSSYEQYF	TGTGCCAGCAGCATCACCGGGACTTCCAGCTCCTACGAGCAGTACTTC
.	TRBV5-1	TRBJ2-1	.	15	CASSLGLPSSSEQFF	TGCGCCAGCAGCTTGGGGCTTCCTAGTTCCTCGGAGCAGTTCTTC
few	TRBV7-2	TRBJ2-7	TRBD1	16	CASSLALLTGGFEQYF	TGTGCCAGCAGCTTAGCGTTACTAACAGGGGGATTCGAGCAGTACTTC
.	TRBV29-1	TRBJ1-1	TRBD1	14	CSAPKQQGDTEAFF	TGCAGCGCCCCCAAGCAACAGGGGGACACTGAAGCTTTCTTT